The rows below give T cell receptor beta chains drawn from one sample of a study of T cells in Graves' hyperthyroidism and ophthalmopathy. TCRdb re-called the multiplex PCR reads with MiXCR, one entry per CDR3 protein. The table records 600,000 or so distinct CDR3 sequences, roughly 15% of them present only once. The sequencing input was blood. All receptors come from a woman between 50 and 59 years old with Graves' ophthalmopathy. Both conserved end residues are part of each CDR3. Fields, in order: clone size, J gene, V gene, CDR3 length, D gene, CDR3 protein, CDR3 DNA. A D gene is named only where the DNA matches it firmly. Expanded clones are given a class, and other clones once, few, many or no size at all.

>many|TRBJ2-3|TRBV2|16|TRBD2
CASSEDSGRAPDTQYF
TGTGCCAGCAGTGAAGATAGCGGGAGGGCCCCAGATACGCAGTATTTT
>many|TRBJ1-3|TRBV7-2|18|NA
CASSLQRGKRGSGNTIYF
TGTGCCAGCAGCCTACAAAGGGGGAAGAGGGGGTCTGGAAACACCATATATTTT
>many|TRBJ1-1|TRBV5-1|15|NA
CASSFFLGPHTEAFF
TGCGCCAGCAGCTTTTTTCTTGGGCCACACACTGAAGCTTTCTTT
>few|TRBJ2-7|TRBV19|17|TRBD2
CASSMRTAGGPGYEQYF
TGTGCCAGTAGTATGCGGACAGCGGGAGGGCCAGGGTACGAGCAGTACTTC
>many|TRBJ2-3|TRBV12-3/TRBV12-4|15|TRBD2
CASSSSASGADTQYF
TGTGCCAGCAGTTCGTCGGCTAGCGGCGCAGATACGCAGTATTTT
>many|TRBJ1-1|TRBV18|19|NA
CASSDPPRVGGRVYTEAFF
TGTGCCAGCTCCGACCCTCCTAGGGTAGGGGGAAGGGTGTACACTGAAGCTTTCTTT
>many|TRBJ2-7|TRBV6-1|14|TRBD1
CASRKQGIGYEQYF
TGTGCCAGCAGGAAACAGGGGATCGGGTACGAGCAGTACTTC
>NA|TRBJ1-5|TRBV7-9|15|NA
CASSFGTGMNQPQHF
TGTGCCAGCAGCTTTGGTACGGGAATGAATCAGCCCCAGCATTTT
>many|TRBJ2-7|TRBV11-1|14|NA
CASSLSFSSYEQYF
TGTGCCAGCAGCTTGTCTTTTTCGTCCTACGAGCAGTACTTC
>many|TRBJ2-2|TRBV12-3/TRBV12-4|15|TRBD1
CASRPDRGQVGELFF
TGTGCCAGCAGACCAGACAGGGGGCAGGTCGGGGAGCTGTTTTTT
>many|TRBJ2-5|TRBV29-1|13|NA
CSVGTRQKETQYF
TGCAGCGTTGGGACGCGTCAAAAAGAGACCCAGTACTTC
>NA|TRBJ1-2|TRBV15|12|TRBD1
CATSRDRWGYTF
TGTGCCACCAGCAGGGACAGGTGGGGCTACACCTTC